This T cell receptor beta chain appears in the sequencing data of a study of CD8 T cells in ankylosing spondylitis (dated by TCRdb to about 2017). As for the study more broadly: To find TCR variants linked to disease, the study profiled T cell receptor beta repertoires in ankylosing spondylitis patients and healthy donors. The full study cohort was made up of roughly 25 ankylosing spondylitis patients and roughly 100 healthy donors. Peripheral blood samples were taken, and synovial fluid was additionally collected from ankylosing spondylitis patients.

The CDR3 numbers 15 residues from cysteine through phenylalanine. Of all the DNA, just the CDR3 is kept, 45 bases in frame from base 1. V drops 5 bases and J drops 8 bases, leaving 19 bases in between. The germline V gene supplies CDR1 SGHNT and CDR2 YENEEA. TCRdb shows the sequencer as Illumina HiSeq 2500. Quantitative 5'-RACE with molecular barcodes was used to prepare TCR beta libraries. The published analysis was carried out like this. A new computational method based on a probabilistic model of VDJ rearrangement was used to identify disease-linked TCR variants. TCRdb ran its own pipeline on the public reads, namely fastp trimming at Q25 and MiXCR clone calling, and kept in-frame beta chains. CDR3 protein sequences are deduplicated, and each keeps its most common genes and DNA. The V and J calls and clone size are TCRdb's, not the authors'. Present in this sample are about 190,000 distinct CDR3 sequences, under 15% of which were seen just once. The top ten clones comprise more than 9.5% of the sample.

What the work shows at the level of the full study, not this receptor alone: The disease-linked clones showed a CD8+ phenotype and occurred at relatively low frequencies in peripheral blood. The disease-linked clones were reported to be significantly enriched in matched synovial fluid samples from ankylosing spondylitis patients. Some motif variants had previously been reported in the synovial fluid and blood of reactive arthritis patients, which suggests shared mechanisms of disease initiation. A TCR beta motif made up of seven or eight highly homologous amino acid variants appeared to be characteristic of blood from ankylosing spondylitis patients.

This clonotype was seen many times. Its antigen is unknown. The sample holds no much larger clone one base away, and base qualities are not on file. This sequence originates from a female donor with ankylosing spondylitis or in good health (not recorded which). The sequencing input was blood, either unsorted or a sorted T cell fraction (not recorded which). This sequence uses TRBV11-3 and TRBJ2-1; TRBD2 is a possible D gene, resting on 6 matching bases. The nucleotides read TGTGCCAGCAGCCGGGGGACTCGAGGTCCCGATGAGCAGTTCTTC. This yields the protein CASSRGTRGPDEQFF.